This T cell receptor beta chain was sequenced for a study of blood T cell repertoires in COVID-19. Authors' analysis steps: Cell counts per sample came from amplifying reference gene primers. The table came from immunoSEQ multiplex PCR; TCRdb's copy has only in-frame clones and leaves some out. V and J calls and clone size follow that table, whereas D and trimming were derived from the DNA. The table records more than 150,000 clones, 86% of them present only once. The CDR3 totals 14 residues. The V and J ends lost 6 bases and 7 bases respectively, with 13 bases between them. Germline lookup yields CDR1 MDHEN and CDR2 SYDVKM.

Sequencing was done on a sample of peripheral blood. The chain joins TRBV28 to TRBJ1-6; D perhaps matches TRBD1 (5 bases). This clonotype originated in a man between 18 and 29 years old with acute or convalescent COVID-19. CDR3 bases: TGTGCCAGCAGCCGGGGGGGGTTGAATTCACCCCTCCACTTT. Protein sequence: CASSRGGLNSPLHF.